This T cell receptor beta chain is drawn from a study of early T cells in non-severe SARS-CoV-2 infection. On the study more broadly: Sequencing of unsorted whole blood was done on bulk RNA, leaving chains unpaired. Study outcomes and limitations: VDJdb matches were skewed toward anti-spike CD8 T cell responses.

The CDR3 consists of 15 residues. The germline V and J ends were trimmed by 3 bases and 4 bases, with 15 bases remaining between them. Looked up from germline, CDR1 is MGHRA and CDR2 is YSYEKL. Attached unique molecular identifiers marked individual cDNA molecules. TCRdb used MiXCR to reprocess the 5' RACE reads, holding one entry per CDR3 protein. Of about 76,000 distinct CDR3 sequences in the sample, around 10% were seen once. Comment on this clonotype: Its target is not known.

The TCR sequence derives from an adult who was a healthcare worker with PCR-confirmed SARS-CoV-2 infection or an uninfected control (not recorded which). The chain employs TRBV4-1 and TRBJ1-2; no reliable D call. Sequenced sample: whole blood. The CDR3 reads CASSQAGRTPYGYTF. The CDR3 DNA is TGCGCCAGCAGCCAGGCCGGCCGAACGCCCTATGGCTACACCTTC.